This T cell receptor (beta chain) was recorded in a study of T cell responses to AZD1222 COVID-19 vaccine (dated by TCRdb to about 2021). General notes on the study: AZD1222 recipients whose second dose came at about 4 weeks and those whose second dose came at about 12 weeks were combined into one group, since spike-specific TCR depth and breadth did not differ between the two schedules. TCR sequencing covered fewer than 250 trial participants: 207 given two doses of AZD1222 and about 26 given two doses of MenACWY control vaccine. Enrollment into the trials was organized by age into subgroups of 18-55, 56-69 and 70-plus years, and those subgroups contained roughly 140, 27 and 60 TCR-sequenced participants, respectively. Overall results and qualifications from the work: After two AZD1222 doses, spike-specific TCR breadth and depth were significantly higher than at day 0 and than in MenACWY recipients. Nearly half of unique spike-specific TCRs reportedly recognized epitopes outside regions mutated in the B.1.351 and B.1.1.7 variants. Most participants were white British and females outnumbered males, and the authors suggested that clonal diversity may have been underestimated. In the small 56-69-year group, the increase in depth fell short of significance, most likely because of low power. Conclusions about previously exposed vaccinees were limited because only 6 or 7 AZD1222 recipients were SARS-CoV-2 seropositive at baseline. Because no samples from the day 14 peak response were available, repertoires could be characterized only after the peak T cell response. CD4 TCRs associated with the vaccine covered the entire spike protein, and the dominant responses were in regions 160-218 and 743-854.

This specimen's time point label, per the study, means: baseline before first vaccination. Vaccinee samples were obtained from the UK trials COV001 and COV002, which included a single-blind randomized controlled phase 2/3 trial of AZD1222 (ChAdOx1 nCoV-19) in healthy adults. For TCRbeta chain sequencing, PBMC samples from trial participants were taken at day 0 and at day 28 after the second dose. Points on this clone: Its antigen is still unknown. Base qualities are not at hand, and no much larger clone is one base apart.

Trimming removed 4 bases from V and 2 bases from J; the gene matches leave 6 bases unexplained. The germline V gene gives CDR1 as SGDLS and CDR2 as YYNGEE. The CDR3 starts with the cysteine, ends with the phenylalanine, and has 14 residues. The retained sequence is limited to the CDR3, 42 bases, with the frame set at the first base. The CDR3 regions of human TCRbeta chains were subjected to immunosequencing. From the authors' description of their analysis: TCRs in the repertoires were compared against a reference library of SARS-CoV-2-specific TCRs that had been generated with the MIRA antigen-specificity platform. Breadth was defined as the fraction of unique TCRs that were SARS-CoV-2-associated. Depth was defined as the fraction of total T cells that were SARS-CoV-2-associated. Using the MIRA data, each spike-specific TCR was mapped to the spike region that the TCR reacts to and placed in a CD4 or CD8 class. Log10-transformed breadth and depth values were compared by one-way ANOVA with Sidak's multiple comparisons tests. TCRdb stores this immuneACCESS table with in-frame sequences only. Part of the clones is absent; in the studies checked, under half of the shortfall reflects unresolved V genes, and no reason is known for the rest. D and trimming come from the DNA, and the V and J calls and clone size come from that table. In all, the sample holds some 150,000 clones, and about nine tenths of those were seen once. The biggest ten clones account for 1.5% to 2% of the sample.

The chain is made from TRBV9 and TRBJ2-7, and 7 junctional nucleotides match TRBD1. The material sequenced was peripheral blood, taken on day 0 of AZD1222 vaccination. The TCR comes from an adult in good health. The nucleotide sequence reads TGTGCCAGCAGCCCCCGGGACAGCCCCTACGAGCAGTACTTC. Translation gives CASSPRDSPYEQYF.